Listed below are T cell receptor beta chains from one sample, sequenced in a study of cytomegalovirus exposure and HLA in healthy donors. Method: immunoSEQ multiplex PCR; TCRdb's copy keeps in-frame clones and lacks some. Of around 110,000 clones listed, around 75% were seen once; the top ten hold around 0.95%. The sample taken for sequencing was PBMCs. The receptors come from a woman younger than 45 in good health and CMV-seronegative. The CDR3 runs from the conserved cysteine through the conserved F or W. A D gene is named only where the DNA matches it firmly. Only part of the rows carry a size: once, few, many, or a class if the clone is expanded.

>-|-|TRBJ1-1|TRBV19
CATVFEMNTEAFF
TGTGCCACCGTATTCGAGATGAACACTGAAGCTTTCTTT
>-|few|TRBJ2-5|TRBV4-3
CASSQDLRGAQYF
TGCGCCAGCAGCCAAGATCTCAGGGGGGCCCAGTACTTC
>TRBD1|-|TRBJ1-4|TRBV6-1
CASSGNRGDEKLFF
TGTGCCAGCAGTGGTAACAGGGGGGATGAAAAACTGTTTTTT
>-|few|TRBJ2-5|TRBV2
CASSTGRQETQYF
TGTGCCAGCAGTACAGGGCGCCAAGAGACCCAGTACTTC
>-|few|TRBJ2-1|TRBV7-3
CASSTDPLASYNEQFF
TGTGCCAGCAGCACGGACCCACTAGCCTCCTACAATGAGCAGTTCTTC
>-|-|TRBJ2-7|TRBV5-1
CASSLLRDSTYEQYF
TGCGCCAGCAGCTTACTCCGAGACAGCACCTACGAGCAGTACTTC
>TRBD2|-|TRBJ2-1|TRBV6-5
CASSTPGLTYNEQFF
TGTGCCAGCAGTACCCCGGGACTAACTTACAATGAGCAGTTCTTC
>TRBD2|-|TRBJ2-2|TRBV4-2
CASSQDLFLAGAVNTGELFF
TGTGCCAGCAGCCAAGATCTTTTCCTAGCGGGGGCCGTGAACACCGGGGAGCTGTTTTTT
>-|-|TRBJ1-1|TRBV5-1
CASSLDFQGLEAFF
TGCGCCAGCAGCTTGGATTTTCAGGGACTTGAAGCTTTCTTT
>TRBD1|-|TRBJ1-2|TRBV6-1
CASSRVGTGAGGYTF
TGTGCCAGCAGCAGGGTGGGGACAGGGGCAGGTGGCTACACCTTC
>TRBD1|few|TRBJ1-1|TRBV19
CASRPGGGTEAFF
TGTGCCTCACGGCCAGGGGGTGGGACTGAAGCTTTCTTT
>-|once|TRBJ1-2|TRBV7-2
CASSLWGGGYTF
TGTGCCAGCAGCTTATGGGGAGGGGGCTACACCTTC
>TRBD1|-|TRBJ1-1|TRBV6-5
CASWTGILFGTEAFF
TGTGCCAGCTGGACAGGGATTTTGTTTGGCACTGAAGCTTTCTTT
>TRBD1|-|TRBJ2-7|TRBV15
CATSIRQGTYEQYF
TGTGCCACCAGCATCCGACAGGGCACCTACGAGCAGTACTTC
>-|-|TRBJ1-2|TRBV9
CASSPVQSGYTF
TGTGCCAGCAGCCCCGTACAGTCCGGCTACACCTTC